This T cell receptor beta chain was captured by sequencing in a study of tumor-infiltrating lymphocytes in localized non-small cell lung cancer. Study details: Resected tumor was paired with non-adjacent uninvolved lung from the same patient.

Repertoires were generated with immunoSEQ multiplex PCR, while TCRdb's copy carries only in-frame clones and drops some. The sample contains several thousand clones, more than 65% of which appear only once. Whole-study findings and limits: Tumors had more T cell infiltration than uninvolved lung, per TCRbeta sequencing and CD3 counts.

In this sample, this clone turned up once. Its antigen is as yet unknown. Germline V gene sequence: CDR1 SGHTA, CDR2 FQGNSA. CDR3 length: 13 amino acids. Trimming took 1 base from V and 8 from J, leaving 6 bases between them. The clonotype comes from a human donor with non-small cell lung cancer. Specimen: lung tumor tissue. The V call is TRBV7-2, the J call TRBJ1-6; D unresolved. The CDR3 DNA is TGTGCCAGCAGCTTAGAGGCGGATTCACCCCTCCACTTT. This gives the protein CASSLEADSPLHF.